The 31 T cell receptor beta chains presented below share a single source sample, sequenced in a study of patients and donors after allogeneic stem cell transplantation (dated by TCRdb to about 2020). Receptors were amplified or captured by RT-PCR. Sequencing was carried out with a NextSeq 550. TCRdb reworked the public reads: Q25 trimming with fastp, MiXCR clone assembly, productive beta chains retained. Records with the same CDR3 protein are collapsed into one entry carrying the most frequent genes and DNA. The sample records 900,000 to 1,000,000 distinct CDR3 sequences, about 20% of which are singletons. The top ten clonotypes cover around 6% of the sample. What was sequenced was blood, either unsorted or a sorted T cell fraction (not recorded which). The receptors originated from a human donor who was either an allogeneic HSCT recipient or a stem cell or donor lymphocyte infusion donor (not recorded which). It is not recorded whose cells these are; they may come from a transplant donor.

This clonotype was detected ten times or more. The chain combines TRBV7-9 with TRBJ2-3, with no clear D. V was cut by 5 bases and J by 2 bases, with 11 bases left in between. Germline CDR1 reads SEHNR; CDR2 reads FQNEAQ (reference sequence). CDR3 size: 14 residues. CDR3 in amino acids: CASSPDGNTDTQYF. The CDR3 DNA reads TGTGCCAGCAGCCCCGATGGGAACACAGATACGCAGTATTTT.

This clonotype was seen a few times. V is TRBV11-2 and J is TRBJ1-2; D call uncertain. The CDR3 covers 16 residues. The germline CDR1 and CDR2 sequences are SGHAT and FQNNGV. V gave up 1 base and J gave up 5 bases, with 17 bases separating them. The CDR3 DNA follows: TGTGCCAGCAGCTTAGTCCGGGGAGGCCCCCCTTATGGCTACACCTTC. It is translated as CASSLVRGGPPYGYTF.

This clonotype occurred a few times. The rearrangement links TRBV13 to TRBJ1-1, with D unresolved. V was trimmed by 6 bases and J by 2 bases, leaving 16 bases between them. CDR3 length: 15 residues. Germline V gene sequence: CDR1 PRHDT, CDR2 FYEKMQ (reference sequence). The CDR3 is CASRGGQALNTEAFF. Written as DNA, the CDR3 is TGTGCCAGCAGGGGAGGGCAGGCGCTCAACACTGAAGCTTTCTTT.

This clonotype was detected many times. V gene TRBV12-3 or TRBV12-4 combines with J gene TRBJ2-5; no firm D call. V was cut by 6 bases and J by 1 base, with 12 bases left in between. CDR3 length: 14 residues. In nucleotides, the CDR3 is TGTGCCAGCAGCTTTCAGTTGAGCCAAGAGACCCAGTACTTC. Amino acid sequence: CASSFQLSQETQYF.

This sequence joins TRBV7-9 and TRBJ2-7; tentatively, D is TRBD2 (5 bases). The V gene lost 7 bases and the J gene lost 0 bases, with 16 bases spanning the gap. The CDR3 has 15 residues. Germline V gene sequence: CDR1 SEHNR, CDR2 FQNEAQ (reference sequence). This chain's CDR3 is CASNAAVLGSYEQYF. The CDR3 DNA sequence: TGTGCCAGCAACGCAGCGGTCTTGGGCTCCTACGAGCAGTACTTC. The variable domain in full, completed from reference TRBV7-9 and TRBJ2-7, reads DTGVSQNPRHKITKRGQNVTFRCDPISEHNRLYWYRQTLGQGPEFLTYFQNEAQLEKSRLLSDRFSAERPKGSFSTLEIQRTEQGDSAMYLCASNAAVLGSYEQYFGPGTRLTVT.

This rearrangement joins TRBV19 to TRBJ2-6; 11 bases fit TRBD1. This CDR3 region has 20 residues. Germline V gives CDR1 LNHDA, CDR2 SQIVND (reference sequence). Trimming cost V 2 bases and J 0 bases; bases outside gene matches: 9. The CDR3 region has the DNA TGTGCCAGTAGTATAACCGGCTGGGACAGGGGGACCTCTGGGGCCAACGTCCTGACTTTC. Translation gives CASSITGWDRGTSGANVLTF.

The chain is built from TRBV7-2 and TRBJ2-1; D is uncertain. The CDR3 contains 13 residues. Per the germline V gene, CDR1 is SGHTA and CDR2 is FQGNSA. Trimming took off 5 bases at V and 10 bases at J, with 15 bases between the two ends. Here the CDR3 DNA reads TGTGCCAGCAGCGGGAAATGGGATAGCGAGCAGTTCTTC. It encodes CASSGKWDSEQFF. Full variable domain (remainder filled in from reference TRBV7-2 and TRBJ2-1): GAGVSQSPSNKVTEKGKDVELRCDPISGHTALYWYRQSLGQGLEFLIYFQGNSAPDKSGLPSDRFSAERTGGSVSTLTIQRTQQEDSAVYLCASSGKWDSEQFFGPGTRLTVL.

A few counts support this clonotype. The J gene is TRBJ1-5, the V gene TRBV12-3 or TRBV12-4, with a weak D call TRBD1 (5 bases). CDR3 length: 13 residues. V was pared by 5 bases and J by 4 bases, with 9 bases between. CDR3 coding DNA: TGTGCCAGCAGTGCGGACACTAATCAGCCCCAGCATTTT. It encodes CASSADTNQPQHF.

CDR3 bases: TGTGCCAGCAGTAGGACAGGGAGTATCCCCGGGGAGCTGTTTTTT. Translating it yields CASSRTGSIPGELFF. This chain connects TRBV27 to TRBJ2-2; 8 bases fit TRBD1. V lost 5 bases and J lost 6; bases outside the gene matches: 8. This CDR3 contains 15 residues. Looked up from germline, CDR1 is MNHEY and CDR2 is SMNVEV (reference sequence).

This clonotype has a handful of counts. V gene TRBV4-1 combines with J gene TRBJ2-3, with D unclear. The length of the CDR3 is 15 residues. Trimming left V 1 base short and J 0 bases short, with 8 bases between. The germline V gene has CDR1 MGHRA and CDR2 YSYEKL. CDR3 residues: CASSQGLSSTDTQYF. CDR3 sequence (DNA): TGCGCCAGCAGCCAAGGATTATCTAGCACAGATACGCAGTATTTT.

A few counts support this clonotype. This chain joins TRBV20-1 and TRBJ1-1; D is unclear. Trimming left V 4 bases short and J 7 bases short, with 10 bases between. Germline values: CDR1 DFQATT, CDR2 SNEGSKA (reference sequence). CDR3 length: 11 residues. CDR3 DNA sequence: TGCAGTGCTACCCCAGGAATTGAAGCTTTCTTT. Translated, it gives CSATPGIEAFF.

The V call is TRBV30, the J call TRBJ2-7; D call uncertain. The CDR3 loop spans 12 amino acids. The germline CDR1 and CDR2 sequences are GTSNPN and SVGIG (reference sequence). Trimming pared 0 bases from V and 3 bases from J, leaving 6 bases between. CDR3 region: CAWSVAGYEQYF. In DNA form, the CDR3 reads TGTGCCTGGAGTGTAGCCGGCTACGAGCAGTACTTC.

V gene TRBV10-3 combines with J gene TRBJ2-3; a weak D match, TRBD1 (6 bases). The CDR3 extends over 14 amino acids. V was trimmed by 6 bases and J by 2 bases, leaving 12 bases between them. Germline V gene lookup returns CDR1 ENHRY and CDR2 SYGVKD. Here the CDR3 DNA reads TGTGCCATCAGGATGAGACAGGACACAGATACGCAGTATTTT. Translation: CAIRMRQDTDTQYF.

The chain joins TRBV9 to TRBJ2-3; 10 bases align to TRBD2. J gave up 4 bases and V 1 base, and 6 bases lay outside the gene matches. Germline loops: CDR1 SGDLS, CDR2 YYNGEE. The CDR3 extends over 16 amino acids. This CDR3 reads CASSVPTSGVSDTQYF. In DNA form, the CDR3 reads TGTGCCAGCAGCGTACCTACTAGCGGGGTATCAGATACGCAGTATTTT. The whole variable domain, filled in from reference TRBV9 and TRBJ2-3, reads DSGVTQTPKHLITATGQRVTLRCSPRSGDLSVYWYQQSLDQGLQFLIQYYNGEERAKGNILERFSAQQFPDLHSELNLSSLELGDSALYFCASSVPTSGVSDTQYFGPGTRLTVL.

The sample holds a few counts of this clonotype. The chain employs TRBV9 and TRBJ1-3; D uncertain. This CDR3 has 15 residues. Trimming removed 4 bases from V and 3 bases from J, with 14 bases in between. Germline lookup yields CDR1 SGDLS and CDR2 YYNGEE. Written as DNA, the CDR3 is TGTGCCAGCAGCCCCACCGGAGTTGGTGGAAACACCATATATTTT. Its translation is CASSPTGVGGNTIYF.

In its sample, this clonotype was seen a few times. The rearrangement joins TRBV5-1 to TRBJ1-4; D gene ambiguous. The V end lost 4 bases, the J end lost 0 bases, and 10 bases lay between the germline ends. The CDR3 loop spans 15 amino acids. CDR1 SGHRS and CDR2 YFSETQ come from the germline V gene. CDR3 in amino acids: CASSLRAATNEKLFF. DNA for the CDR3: TGCGCCAGCAGCCTCCGGGCCGCAACTAATGAAAAACTGTTTTTT. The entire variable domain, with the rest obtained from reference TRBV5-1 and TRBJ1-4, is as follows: KAGVTQTPRYLIKTRGQQVTLSCSPISGHRSVSWYQQTPGQGLQFLFEYFSETQRNKGNFPGRFSGRQFSNSRSEMNVSTLELGDSALYLCASSLRAATNEKLFFGSGTQLSVL.

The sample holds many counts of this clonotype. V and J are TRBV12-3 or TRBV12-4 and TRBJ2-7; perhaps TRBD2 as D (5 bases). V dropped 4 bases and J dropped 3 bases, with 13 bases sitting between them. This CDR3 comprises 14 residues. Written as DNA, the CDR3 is TGTGCCAGCAGTTCCAAGGCCCGGGGCTACGAGCAGTACTTC. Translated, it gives CASSSKARGYEQYF.

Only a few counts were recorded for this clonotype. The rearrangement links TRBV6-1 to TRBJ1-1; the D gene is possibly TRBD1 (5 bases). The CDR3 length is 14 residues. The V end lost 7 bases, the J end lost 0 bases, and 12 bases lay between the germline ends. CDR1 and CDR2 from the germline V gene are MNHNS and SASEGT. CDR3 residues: CASNMGLLNTEAFF. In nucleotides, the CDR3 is TGTGCCAGCAACATGGGACTGTTGAACACTGAAGCTTTCTTT.

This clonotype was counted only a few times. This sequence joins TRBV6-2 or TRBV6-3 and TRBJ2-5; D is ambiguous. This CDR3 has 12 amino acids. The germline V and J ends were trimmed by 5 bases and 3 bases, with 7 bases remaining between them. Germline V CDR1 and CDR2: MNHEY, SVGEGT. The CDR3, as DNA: TGTGCCAGCAGTCGGAACAAAGAGACCCAGTACTTC. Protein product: CASSRNKETQYF.

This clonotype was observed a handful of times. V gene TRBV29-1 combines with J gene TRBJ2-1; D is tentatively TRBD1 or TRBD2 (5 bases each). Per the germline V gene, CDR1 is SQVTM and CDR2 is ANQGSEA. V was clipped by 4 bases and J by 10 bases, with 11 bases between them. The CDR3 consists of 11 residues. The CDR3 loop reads CSVVGRREQFF. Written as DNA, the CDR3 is TGCAGCGTTGTGGGACGAAGAGAGCAGTTCTTC.

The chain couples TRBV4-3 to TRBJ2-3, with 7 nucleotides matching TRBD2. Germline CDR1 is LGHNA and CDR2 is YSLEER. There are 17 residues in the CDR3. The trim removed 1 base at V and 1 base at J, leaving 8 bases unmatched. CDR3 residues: CASSQGGTGGGTDTQYF. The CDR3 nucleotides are TGCGCCAGCAGCCAAGGGGGAACGGGGGGTGGCACAGATACGCAGTATTTT.

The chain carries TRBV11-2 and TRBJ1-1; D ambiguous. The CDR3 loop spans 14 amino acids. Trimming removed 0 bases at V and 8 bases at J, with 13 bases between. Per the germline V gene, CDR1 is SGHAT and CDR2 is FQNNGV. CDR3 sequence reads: CASSLDQSWGEAFF. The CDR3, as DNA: TGTGCCAGCAGCTTAGATCAATCGTGGGGAGAAGCTTTCTTT.

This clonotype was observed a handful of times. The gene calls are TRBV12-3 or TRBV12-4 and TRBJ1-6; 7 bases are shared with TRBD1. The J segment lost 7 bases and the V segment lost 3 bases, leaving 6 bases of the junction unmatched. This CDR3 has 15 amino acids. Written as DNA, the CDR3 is TGTGCCAGCAGTTTTGACAGGGTAGGGAATTCACCCCTCCACTTT. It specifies CASSFDRVGNSPLHF.

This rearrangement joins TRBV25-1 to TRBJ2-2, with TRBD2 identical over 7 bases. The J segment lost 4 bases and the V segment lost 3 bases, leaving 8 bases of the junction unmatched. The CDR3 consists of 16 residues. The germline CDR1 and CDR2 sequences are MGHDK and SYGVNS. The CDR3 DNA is TGTGCCAGCAGTGACTCAGGGAGGGAACCCACCGGGGAGCTGTTTTTT. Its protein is CASSDSGREPTGELFF.

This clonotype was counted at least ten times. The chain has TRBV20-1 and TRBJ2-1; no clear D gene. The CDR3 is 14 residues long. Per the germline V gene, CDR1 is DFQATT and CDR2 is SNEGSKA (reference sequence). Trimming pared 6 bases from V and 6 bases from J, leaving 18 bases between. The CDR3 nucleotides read TGCAGTGCCCAAACCCGGCTGGTAGGCAATGAGCAGTTCTTC. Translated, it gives CSAQTRLVGNEQFF.

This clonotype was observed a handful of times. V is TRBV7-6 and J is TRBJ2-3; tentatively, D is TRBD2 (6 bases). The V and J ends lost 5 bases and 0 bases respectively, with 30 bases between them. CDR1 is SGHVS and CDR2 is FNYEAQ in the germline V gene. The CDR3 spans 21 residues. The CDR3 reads CASSPWAPRWLDGTSTDTQYF. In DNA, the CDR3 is TGTGCCAGCAGCCCATGGGCCCCCCGGTGGCTAGATGGGACTAGCACAGATACGCAGTATTTT.

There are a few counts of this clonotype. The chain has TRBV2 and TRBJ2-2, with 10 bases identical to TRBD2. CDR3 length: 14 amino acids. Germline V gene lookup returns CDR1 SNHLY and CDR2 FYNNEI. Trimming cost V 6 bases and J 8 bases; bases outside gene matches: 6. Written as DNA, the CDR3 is TGTGCCAGCAGCCAGGGACTAGCGAGAGGGGAGCTGTTTTTT. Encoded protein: CASSQGLARGELFF.

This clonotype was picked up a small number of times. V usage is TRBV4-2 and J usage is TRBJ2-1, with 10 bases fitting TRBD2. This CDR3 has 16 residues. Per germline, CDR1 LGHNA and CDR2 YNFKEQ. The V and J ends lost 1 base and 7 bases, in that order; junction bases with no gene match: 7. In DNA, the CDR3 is TGTGCCAGCAGCCAAGGGACCCCGGGACTAGCGAATGAGCAGTTCTTC. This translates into CASSQGTPGLANEQFF.

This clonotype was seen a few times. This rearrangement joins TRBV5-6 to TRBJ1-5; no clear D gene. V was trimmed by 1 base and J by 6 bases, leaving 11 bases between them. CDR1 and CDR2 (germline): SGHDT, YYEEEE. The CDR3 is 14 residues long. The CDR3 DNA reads TGTGCCAGCAGCTTGTGGGCCAGAACTCAGCCCCAGCATTTT. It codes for CASSLWARTQPQHF.

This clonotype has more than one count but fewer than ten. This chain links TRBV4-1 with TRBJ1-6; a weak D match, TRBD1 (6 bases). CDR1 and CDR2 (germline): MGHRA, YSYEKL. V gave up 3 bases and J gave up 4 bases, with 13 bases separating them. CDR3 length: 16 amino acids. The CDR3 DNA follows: TGCGCCAGCAGCCAGGGCGCGGGACAATATAATTCACCCCTCCACTTT. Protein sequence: CASSQGAGQYNSPLHF.

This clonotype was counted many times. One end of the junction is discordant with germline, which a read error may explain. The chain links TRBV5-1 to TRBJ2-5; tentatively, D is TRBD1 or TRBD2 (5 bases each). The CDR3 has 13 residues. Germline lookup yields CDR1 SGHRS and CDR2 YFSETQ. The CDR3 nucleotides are TGTGCCAGCAGCCCCGGGACCAAAGAGACCCAGTACTTC. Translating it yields CASSPGTKETQYF.